This T cell receptor beta chain came from a study of OX40 agonist ivuxolimab in advanced cancers. TCRdb's copy holds only in-frame clones and misses some; the assay was immunoSEQ multiplex PCR. The sample lists around 63,000 clones, over 70% occurring once. The length of the CDR3 is 16 residues. Trimming pared 4 bases from V and 4 bases from J, leaving 17 bases between. Germline-derived CDR1 and CDR2 are MDHEN and SYDVKM. The chain is built from TRBV28 and TRBJ2-1; D might be TRBD1 (5 bases). This TCR derives from an adult with an advanced solid tumor such as melanoma, head and neck, liver or kidney cancer. The sample here was CD4+ or CD8+ T cells sorted from blood, taken in a trial of the OX40 agonist ivuxolimab. CDR3 in amino acids: CASSCDRELTYNEQFF. CDR3 nucleotides: TGTGCCAGCAGTTGTGACAGAGAACTCACTTACAATGAGCAGTTCTTC.